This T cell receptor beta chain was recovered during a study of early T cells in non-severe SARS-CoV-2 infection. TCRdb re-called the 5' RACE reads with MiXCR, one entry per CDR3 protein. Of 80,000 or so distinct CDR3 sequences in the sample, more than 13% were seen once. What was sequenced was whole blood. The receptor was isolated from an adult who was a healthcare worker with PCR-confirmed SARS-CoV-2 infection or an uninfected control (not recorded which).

As DNA, the CDR3 is TGTGCCAGCTCACCACTCGGACTAGCGGGGACTAGCACAGATACGCAGTATTTT. It encodes CASSPLGLAGTSTDTQYF. The V and J genes are TRBV18 and TRBJ2-3, with 12 bases identical to TRBD2. Per germline, CDR1 KGHSH and CDR2 LQKENI. The CDR3 has 18 residues. V gave up 1 base and J gave up 0 bases; unmatched junction bases: 5.